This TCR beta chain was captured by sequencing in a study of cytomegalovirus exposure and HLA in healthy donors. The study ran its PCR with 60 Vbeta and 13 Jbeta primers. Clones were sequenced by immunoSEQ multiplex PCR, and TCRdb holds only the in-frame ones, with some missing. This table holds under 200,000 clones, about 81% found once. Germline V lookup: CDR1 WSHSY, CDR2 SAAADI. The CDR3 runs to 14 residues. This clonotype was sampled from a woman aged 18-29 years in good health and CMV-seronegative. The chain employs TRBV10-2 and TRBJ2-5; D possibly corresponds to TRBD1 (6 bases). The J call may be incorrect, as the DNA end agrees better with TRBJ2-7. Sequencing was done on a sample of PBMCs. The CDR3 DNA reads TGCGCCAGCAGTCCAGGGGCTGTTTCCTACGAGCAGTACTTC. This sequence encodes CASSPGAVSYEQYF.